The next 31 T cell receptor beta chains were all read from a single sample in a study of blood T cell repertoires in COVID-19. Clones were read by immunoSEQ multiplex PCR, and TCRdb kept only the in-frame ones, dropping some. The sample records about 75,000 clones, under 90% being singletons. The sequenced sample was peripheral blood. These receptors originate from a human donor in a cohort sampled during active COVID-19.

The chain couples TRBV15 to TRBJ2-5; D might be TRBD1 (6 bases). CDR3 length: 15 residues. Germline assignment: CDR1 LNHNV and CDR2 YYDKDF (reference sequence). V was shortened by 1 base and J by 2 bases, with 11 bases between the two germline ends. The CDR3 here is CATSRARTVQETQYF. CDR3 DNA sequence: TGTGCCACCAGCAGAGCCAGGACAGTACAAGAGACCCAGTACTTC.

As DNA, the CDR3 is TGTGCCAGCAGCTTGCCCCTTATACGGGGGGGTGTCTACAATGAGCAGTTCTTC. Translated, it gives CASSLPLIRGGVYNEQFF. The rearrangement links TRBV5-6 to TRBJ2-1, with 8 bases matching TRBD2. CDR1 is SGHDT, CDR2 YYEEEE, per germline. V was clipped by 1 base and J by 3 bases; unmatched bases: 12. The CDR3 totals 18 residues.

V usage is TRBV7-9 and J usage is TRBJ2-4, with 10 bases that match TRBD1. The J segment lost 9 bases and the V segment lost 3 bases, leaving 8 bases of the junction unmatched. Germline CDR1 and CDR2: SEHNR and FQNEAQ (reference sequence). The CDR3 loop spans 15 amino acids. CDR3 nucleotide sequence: TGTGCCAGCAGCTTCGTGGACAGGGGGGACGTCATTCAGTACTTC. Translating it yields CASSFVDRGDVIQYF.

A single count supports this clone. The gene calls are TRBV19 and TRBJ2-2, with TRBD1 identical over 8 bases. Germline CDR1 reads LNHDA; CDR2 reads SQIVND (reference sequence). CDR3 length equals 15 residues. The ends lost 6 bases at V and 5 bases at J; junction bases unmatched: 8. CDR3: CASRGDRGRTGELFF. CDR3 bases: TGTGCCAGTAGGGGCGACAGGGGTAGGACCGGGGAGCTGTTTTTT.

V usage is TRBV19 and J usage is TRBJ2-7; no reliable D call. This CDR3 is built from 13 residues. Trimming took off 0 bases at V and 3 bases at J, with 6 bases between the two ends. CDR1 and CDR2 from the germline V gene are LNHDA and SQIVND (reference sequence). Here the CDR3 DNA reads TGTGCCAGTAGTATAGACCTAAGCTACGAGCAGTACTTC. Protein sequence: CASSIDLSYEQYF.

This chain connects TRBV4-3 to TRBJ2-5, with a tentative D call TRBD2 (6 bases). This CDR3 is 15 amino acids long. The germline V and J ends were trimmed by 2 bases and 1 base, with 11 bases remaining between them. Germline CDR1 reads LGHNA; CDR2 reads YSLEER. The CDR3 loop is CASSQRGTPQETQYF. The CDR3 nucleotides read TGCGCCAGCAGCCAACGCGGGACGCCCCAAGAGACCCAGTACTTC.

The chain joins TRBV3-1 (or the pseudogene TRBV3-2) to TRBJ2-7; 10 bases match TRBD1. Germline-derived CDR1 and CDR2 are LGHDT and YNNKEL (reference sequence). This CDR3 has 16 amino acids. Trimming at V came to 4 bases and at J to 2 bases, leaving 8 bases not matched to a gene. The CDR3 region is CASSPARQGATYEQYF. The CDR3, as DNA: TGTGCCAGCAGCCCAGCGAGACAGGGGGCCACCTACGAGCAGTACTTC.

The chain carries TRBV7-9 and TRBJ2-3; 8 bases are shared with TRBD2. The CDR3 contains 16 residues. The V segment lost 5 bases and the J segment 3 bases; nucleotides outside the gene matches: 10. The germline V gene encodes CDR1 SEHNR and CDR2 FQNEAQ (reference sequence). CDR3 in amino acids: CASSHQRERSTDTQYF. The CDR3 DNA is TGTGCCAGCAGCCACCAGCGGGAGAGGTCGACAGATACGCAGTATTTT.

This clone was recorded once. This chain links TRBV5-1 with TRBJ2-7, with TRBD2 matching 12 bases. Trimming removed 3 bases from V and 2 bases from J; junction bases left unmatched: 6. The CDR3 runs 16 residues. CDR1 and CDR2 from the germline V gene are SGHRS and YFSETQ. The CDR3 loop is CASSSGTSGPTYEQYF. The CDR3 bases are TGCGCCAGCAGCTCCGGGACTAGCGGGCCGACCTACGAGCAGTACTTC.

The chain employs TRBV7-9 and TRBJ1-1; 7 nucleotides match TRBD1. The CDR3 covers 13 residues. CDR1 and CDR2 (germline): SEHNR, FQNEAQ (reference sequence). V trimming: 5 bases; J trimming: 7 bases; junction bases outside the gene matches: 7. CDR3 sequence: CASSPQQGREAFF. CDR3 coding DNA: TGTGCCAGCAGCCCTCAACAGGGGCGTGAAGCTTTCTTT.

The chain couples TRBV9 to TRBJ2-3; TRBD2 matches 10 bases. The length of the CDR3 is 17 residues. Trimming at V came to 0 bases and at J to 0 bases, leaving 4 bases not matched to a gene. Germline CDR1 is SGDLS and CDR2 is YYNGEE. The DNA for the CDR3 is TGTGCCAGCAGCGTAGGGCTAGCGGGGGCTAGCACAGATACGCAGTATTTT. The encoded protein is CASSVGLAGASTDTQYF.

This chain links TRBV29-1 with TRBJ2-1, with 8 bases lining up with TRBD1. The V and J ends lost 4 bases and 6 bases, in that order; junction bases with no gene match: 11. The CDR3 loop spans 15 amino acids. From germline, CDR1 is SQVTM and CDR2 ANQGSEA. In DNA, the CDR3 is TGCAGCGTTGGGAAGGGGACAGGCCAGGGCAATGAGCAGTTCTTC. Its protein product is CSVGKGTGQGNEQFF.

The CDR3 DNA reads TGCAGCGTCTTTAGACTAGCGGTCAACACAGATACGCAGTATTTT. Translation gives CSVFRLAVNTDTQYF. The V and J genes are TRBV29-1 and TRBJ2-3, with 9 bases fitting TRBD2. Trimming took 6 bases from V and 2 from J; bases not matched to a gene: 9. The CDR3 contains 15 residues. Germline lookup yields CDR1 SQVTM and CDR2 ANQGSEA.

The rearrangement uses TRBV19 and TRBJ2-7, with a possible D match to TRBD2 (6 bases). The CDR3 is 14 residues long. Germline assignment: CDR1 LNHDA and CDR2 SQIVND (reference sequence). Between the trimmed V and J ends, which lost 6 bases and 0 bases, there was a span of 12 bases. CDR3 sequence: CASSLARGSYEQYF. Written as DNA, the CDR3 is TGTGCCAGTAGCCTAGCGCGCGGCTCCTACGAGCAGTACTTC.

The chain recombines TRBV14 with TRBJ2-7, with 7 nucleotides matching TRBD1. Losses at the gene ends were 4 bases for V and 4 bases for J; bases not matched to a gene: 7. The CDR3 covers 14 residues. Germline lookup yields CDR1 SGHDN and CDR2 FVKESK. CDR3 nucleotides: TGTGCCAGCAGCCCTGGGACAGCTAAATACGAGCAGTACTTC. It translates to CASSPGTAKYEQYF.

The CDR3 sequence is CAIVGGNQTNYGYTF. CDR3 DNA: TGTGCCATAGTCGGCGGGAACCAAACTAACTATGGCTACACCTTC. The rearrangement joins TRBV10-3 to TRBJ1-2, with D uncertain. The length of the CDR3 is 15 residues. Trimming removed 9 bases from V and 0 bases from J, with 17 bases in between. CDR1 and CDR2 from the germline V gene are ENHRY and SYGVKD.

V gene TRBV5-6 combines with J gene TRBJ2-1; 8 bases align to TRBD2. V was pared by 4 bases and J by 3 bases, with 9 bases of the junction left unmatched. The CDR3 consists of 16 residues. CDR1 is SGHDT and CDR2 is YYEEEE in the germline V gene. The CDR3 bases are TGTGCCAGCAGCATCTTTCTAGCGGGTCTCTACAATGAGCAGTTCTTC. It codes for CASSIFLAGLYNEQFF. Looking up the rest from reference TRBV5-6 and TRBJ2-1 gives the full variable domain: DAGVTQSPTHLIKTRGQQVTLRCSPKSGHDTVSWYQQALGQGPQFIFQYYEEEERQRGNFPDRFSGHQFPNYSSELNVNALLLGDSALYLCASSIFLAGLYNEQFFGPGTRLTVL.

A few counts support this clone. In DNA form, the CDR3 reads TGTGCCAGCAGCCGTTCGCGCTACGAGCAGTACTTC. Translated: CASSRSRYEQYF. The chain joins TRBV7-9 to TRBJ2-7; D not resolved. V was cut by 5 bases and J by 3 bases, with 8 bases left in between. There are 12 residues in the CDR3. Per germline, CDR1 SEHNR and CDR2 FQNEAQ (reference sequence).

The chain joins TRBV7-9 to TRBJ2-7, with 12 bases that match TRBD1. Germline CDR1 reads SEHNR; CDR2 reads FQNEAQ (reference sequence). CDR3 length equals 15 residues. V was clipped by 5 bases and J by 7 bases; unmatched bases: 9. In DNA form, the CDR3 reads TGTGCCAGCAGCCGACCGGGACAGGGGGCGGGAGAGCAGTACTTC. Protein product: CASSRPGQGAGEQYF.

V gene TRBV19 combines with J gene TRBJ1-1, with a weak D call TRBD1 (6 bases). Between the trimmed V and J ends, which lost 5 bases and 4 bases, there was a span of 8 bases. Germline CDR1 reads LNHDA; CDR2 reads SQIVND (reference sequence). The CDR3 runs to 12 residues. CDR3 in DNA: TGTGCCAGTAGTGACAGGCCCACTGAAGCTTTCTTT. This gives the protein CASSDRPTEAFF.

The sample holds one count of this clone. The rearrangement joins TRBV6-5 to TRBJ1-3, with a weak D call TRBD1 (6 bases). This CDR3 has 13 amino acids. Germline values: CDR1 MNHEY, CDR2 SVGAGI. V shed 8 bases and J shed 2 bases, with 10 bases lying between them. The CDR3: CASRAGAGNTIYF. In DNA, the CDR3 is TGTGCCAGCCGAGCAGGGGCTGGAAACACCATATATTTT.

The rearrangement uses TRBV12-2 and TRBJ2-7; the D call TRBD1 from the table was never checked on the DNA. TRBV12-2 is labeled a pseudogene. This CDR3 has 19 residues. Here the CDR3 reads CASRPRTGGRRAPHYEQYF. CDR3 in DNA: TGTGCAAGTCGCCCCCGGACAGGGGGACGGCGGGCGCCACACTACGAGCAGTACTTC.

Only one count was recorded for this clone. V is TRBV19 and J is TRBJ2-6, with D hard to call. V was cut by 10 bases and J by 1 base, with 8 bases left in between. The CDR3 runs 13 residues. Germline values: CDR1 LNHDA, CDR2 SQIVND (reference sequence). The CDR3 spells CATDSSGANVLTF. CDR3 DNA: TGTGCCACAGACTCATCTGGGGCCAACGTCCTGACTTTC.

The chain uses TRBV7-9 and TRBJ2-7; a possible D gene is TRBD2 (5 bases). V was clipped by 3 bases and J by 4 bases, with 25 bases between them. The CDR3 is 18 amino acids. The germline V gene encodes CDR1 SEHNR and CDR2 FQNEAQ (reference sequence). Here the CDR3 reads CASSFSVEDGLEVYEQYF. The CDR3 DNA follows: TGTGCCAGCAGCTTTTCTGTCGAGGATGGCCTGGAGGTATACGAGCAGTACTTC.

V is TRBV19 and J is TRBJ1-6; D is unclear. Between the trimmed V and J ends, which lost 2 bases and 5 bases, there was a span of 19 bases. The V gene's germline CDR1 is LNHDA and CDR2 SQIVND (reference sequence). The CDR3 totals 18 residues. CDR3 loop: CASSISIRPWQDNSPLHF. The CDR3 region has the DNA TGTGCCAGTAGTATAAGTATACGACCGTGGCAGGATAATTCACCCCTCCACTTT.

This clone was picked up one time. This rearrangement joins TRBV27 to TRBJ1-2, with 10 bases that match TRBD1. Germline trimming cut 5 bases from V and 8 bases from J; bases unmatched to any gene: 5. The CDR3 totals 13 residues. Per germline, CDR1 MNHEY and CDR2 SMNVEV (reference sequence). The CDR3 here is CASSTGTGEGYTF. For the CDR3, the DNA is TGTGCCAGCAGTACAGGGACAGGGGAAGGCTACACCTTC.

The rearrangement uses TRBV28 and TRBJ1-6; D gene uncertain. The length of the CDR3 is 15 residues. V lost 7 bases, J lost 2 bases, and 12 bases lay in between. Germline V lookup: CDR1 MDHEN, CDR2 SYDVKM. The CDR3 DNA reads TGTGCCAGCATCAGTGGAACAGCCTATAATTCACCCCTCCACTTT. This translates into CASISGTAYNSPLHF.

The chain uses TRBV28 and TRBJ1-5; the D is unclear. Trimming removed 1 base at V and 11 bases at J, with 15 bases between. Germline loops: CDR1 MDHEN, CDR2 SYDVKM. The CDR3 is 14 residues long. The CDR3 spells CASSLSGSPLAQHF. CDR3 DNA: TGTGCCAGCAGTTTATCCGGGAGTCCTTTGGCCCAGCATTTT.

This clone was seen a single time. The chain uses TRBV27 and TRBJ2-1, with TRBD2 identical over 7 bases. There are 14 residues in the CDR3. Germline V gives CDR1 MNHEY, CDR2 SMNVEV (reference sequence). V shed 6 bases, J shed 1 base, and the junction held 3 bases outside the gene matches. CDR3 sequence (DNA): TGTGCCAGCAGCCAAGCGGGATCCTACAATGAGCAGTTCTTC. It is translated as CASSQAGSYNEQFF.

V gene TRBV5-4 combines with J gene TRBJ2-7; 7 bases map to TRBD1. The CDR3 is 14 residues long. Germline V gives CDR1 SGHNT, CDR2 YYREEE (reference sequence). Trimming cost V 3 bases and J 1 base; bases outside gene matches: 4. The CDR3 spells CASSSDRPSYEQYF. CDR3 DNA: TGTGCCAGCAGCTCGGACAGGCCTTCCTACGAGCAGTACTTC.

CDR3: CASSSAGGETQYF. CDR3 DNA sequence: TGTGCCAGCAGCTCGGCGGGGGGGGAGACCCAGTACTTC. V and J are TRBV5-6 and TRBJ2-5; 9 positions match TRBD2. The germline gives CDR1 SGHDT, CDR2 YYEEEE. With 3 bases clipped from V and 5 bases from J, the junction kept 2 bases outside the gene matches. This CDR3 region has 13 residues. Complete variable domain (other parts from reference TRBV5-6 and TRBJ2-5): DAGVTQSPTHLIKTRGQQVTLRCSPKSGHDTVSWYQQALGQGPQFIFQYYEEEERQRGNFPDRFSGHQFPNYSSELNVNALLLGDSALYLCASSSAGGETQYFGPGTRLLVL.